What follows are 9 T cell receptor beta chains derived from one specimen sequenced in a study of cytomegalovirus exposure and HLA in healthy donors. Using immunoSEQ multiplex PCR, the repertoire was profiled, and TCRdb retains in-frame clones only, with some absent. The repertoire holds roughly 75,000 clones, with 90% to 95% as singletons. The sequenced sample was PBMCs. Receptor source: a woman aged 18-30 years in good health and CMV-seronegative.

In its sample, this clone was seen once. The V call is TRBV5-1, the J call TRBJ2-7, with TRBD2 matching 13 bases. This CDR3 is built from 15 residues. Germline lookup yields CDR1 SGHRS and CDR2 YFSETQ. J was trimmed by 6 bases and V by 2 bases; bases with no gene match: 5. As DNA, the CDR3 is TGCGCCAGCAGCTTTACTAGCGGGAGGGCCGGCGAGCAGTACTTC. It is translated as CASSFTSGRAGEQYF.

This chain connects TRBV6-1 to TRBJ1-1, with a tentative D call TRBD1 (5 bases). V was trimmed by 1 base and J by 0 bases, leaving 9 bases between them. Germline V gene sequence: CDR1 MNHNS, CDR2 SASEGT. CDR3 length: 15 residues. The CDR3 region is CASSEGDRLNTEAFF. In DNA, the CDR3 is TGTGCCAGCAGTGAAGGAGACAGATTGAACACTGAAGCTTTCTTT.

This CDR3 reads CASSLGQGETQYF. The CDR3 DNA sequence: TGTGCCAGCAGCCTCGGACAGGGGGAGACCCAGTACTTC. The chain uses TRBV5-8 and TRBJ2-5, with 9 bases identical to TRBD1. V shed 4 bases, J shed 5 bases, and the junction held 3 bases outside the gene matches. Germline CDR1 and CDR2: SGHTS and YDEGEE. The CDR3 consists of 13 residues.

This clone is a singleton in its sample. This chain joins TRBV29-1 and TRBJ2-1; 10 positions agree with TRBD2. In germline, CDR1 is SQVTM, CDR2 ANQGSEA. The CDR3 extends over 15 amino acids. The CDR3 sequence is CSTSGGAGLHNEQFF. CDR3 DNA sequence: TGCAGTACCAGCGGGGGGGCTGGTCTCCACAATGAGCAGTTCTTC.

The chain links TRBV6-4 to TRBJ2-3, with D maybe TRBD2 (5 bases). The CDR3 runs to 16 residues. V lost 4 bases and J lost 0, with 14 bases in between. Germline V gene sequence: CDR1 MRHNA, CDR2 SNTAGT. The CDR3 loop is CASSGSGGGSTDTQYF. The CDR3 DNA reads TGTGCCAGCAGTGGCTCTGGCGGAGGAAGCACAGATACGCAGTATTTT.

This clone has only a few counts. V is TRBV27 and J is TRBJ2-1; 7 nucleotides line up with TRBD1. The ends lost 8 bases at V and 6 bases at J; junction bases unmatched: 7. Germline CDR1 and CDR2: MNHEY and SMNVEV (reference sequence). This CDR3 region has 13 residues. CDR3 protein: CASYDRATNEQFF. As DNA, the CDR3 is TGTGCCAGCTACGACAGGGCTACCAATGAGCAGTTCTTC.

The CDR3 protein is CASSRHRDSQETQYF. CDR3 bases: TGTGCCAGCAGTCGCCACCGGGACAGCCAAGAGACCCAGTACTTC. The chain uses TRBV2 and TRBJ2-5; 7 positions agree with TRBD1. Germline CDR1 reads SNHLY; CDR2 reads FYNNEI. The CDR3 runs 15 residues. The J segment lost 1 base and the V segment lost 5 bases, leaving 7 bases of the junction unmatched.

The chain links TRBV5-1 to TRBJ1-1; weak D call: TRBD1 (6 bases). Trimming removed 0 bases at V and 4 bases at J, with 10 bases between. Per germline, CDR1 SGHRS and CDR2 YFSETQ. This CDR3 contains 14 residues. CDR3 nucleotide sequence: TGCGCCAGCAGCTTGGGGGGACAAGCCACTGAAGCTTTCTTT. Protein: CASSLGGQATEAFF.

V gene TRBV9 combines with J gene TRBJ2-5; 14 nucleotides align to TRBD2. Per germline, CDR1 SGDLS and CDR2 YYNGEE. The CDR3 totals 16 residues. After removal of 0 bases from V and 3 bases from J, the junction contained 1 base not matched to a gene. Written as DNA, the CDR3 is TGTGCCAGCAGCGTAGCGGGACTAGCGGGAGAAGAGACCCAGTACTTC. It is translated as CASSVAGLAGEETQYF.